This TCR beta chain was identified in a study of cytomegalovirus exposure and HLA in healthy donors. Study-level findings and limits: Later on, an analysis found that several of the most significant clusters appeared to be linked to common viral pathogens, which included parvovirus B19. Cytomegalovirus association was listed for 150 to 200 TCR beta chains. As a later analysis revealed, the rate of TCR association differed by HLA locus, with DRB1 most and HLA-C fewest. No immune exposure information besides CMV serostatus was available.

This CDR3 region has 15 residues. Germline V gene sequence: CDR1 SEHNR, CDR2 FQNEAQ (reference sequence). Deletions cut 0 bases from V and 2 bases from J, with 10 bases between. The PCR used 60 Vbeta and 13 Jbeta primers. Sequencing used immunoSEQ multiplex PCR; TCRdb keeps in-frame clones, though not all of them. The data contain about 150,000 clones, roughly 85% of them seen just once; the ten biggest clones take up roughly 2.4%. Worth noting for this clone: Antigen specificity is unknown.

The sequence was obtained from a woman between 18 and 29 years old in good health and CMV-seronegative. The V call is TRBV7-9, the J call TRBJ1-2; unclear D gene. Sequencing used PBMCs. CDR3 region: CASSLAVGVNYGYTF. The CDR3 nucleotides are TGTGCCAGCAGCTTAGCTGTGGGAGTAAACTATGGCTACACCTTC.